These 4 T cell receptor beta chains share one sample of origin, sequenced in a study of T cells after yellow fever vaccination. TCRdb fed the 5' RACE reads into MiXCR, producing one record per CDR3 protein. The sample lists about 130,000 distinct CDR3 sequences, 6.5% to 8% occurring once. Sequencing used CD4+ T cells sorted from PBMCs, obtained approximately 11 days after the first yellow fever vaccination. These receptors were collected from a man aged 18 to 30 who received the YFV17D yellow fever vaccine.

The chain couples TRBV7-2 to TRBJ2-3; 7 positions agree with TRBD1. The germline gives CDR1 SGHTA, CDR2 FQGNSA. Losses at the gene ends were 5 bases for V and 4 bases for J; bases not matched to a gene: 3. The CDR3 covers 13 residues. CDR3 region: CASSRQGADTQYF. The CDR3 DNA reads TGTGCCAGCAGCCGACAGGGAGCAGATACGCAGTATTTT.

This rearrangement joins TRBV15 to TRBJ2-5, with D possibly TRBD1 on 6 matching bases. Germline assignment: CDR1 LNHNV and CDR2 YYDKDF (reference sequence). The CDR3 loop spans 17 amino acids. V was shortened by 0 bases and J by 2 bases, with 16 bases between the two germline ends. The CDR3 region has the DNA TGTGCCACCAGCAGAGATTTAGGCGGACAGAGGCAAGAGACCCAGTACTTC. Amino acid sequence: CATSRDLGGQRQETQYF.

At least ten counts were recorded for this clonotype. This CDR3 reads CASSLRQTQYF. DNA of the CDR3: TGTGCCAGCAGCTTGAGACAGACCCAGTACTTC. V usage is TRBV5-6 and J usage is TRBJ2-5; D gene unclear. The germline V gene encodes CDR1 SGHDT and CDR2 YYEEEE. V was shortened by 1 base and J by 6 bases, with 4 bases between the two germline ends. The CDR3 covers 11 residues. Together with reference TRBV5-6 and TRBJ2-5, the CDR3 gives the full variable domain: DAGVTQSPTHLIKTRGQQVTLRCSPKSGHDTVSWYQQALGQGPQFIFQYYEEEERQRGNFPDRFSGHQFPNYSSELNVNALLLGDSALYLCASSLRQTQYFGPGTRLLVL.

This clonotype was seen repeatedly, ten times or more. The chain employs TRBV7-6 and TRBJ2-1; 7 positions match TRBD2. The CDR3 length is 18 residues. The V segment lost 1 base and the J segment 9 bases; nucleotides outside the gene matches: 18. The germline V gene encodes CDR1 SGHVS and CDR2 FNYEAQ. The CDR3 sequence is CASSLDHPAGRVGGEQFF. For the CDR3, the DNA is TGTGCCAGCAGCTTAGACCACCCCGCAGGGAGGGTGGGCGGTGAGCAGTTCTTC.